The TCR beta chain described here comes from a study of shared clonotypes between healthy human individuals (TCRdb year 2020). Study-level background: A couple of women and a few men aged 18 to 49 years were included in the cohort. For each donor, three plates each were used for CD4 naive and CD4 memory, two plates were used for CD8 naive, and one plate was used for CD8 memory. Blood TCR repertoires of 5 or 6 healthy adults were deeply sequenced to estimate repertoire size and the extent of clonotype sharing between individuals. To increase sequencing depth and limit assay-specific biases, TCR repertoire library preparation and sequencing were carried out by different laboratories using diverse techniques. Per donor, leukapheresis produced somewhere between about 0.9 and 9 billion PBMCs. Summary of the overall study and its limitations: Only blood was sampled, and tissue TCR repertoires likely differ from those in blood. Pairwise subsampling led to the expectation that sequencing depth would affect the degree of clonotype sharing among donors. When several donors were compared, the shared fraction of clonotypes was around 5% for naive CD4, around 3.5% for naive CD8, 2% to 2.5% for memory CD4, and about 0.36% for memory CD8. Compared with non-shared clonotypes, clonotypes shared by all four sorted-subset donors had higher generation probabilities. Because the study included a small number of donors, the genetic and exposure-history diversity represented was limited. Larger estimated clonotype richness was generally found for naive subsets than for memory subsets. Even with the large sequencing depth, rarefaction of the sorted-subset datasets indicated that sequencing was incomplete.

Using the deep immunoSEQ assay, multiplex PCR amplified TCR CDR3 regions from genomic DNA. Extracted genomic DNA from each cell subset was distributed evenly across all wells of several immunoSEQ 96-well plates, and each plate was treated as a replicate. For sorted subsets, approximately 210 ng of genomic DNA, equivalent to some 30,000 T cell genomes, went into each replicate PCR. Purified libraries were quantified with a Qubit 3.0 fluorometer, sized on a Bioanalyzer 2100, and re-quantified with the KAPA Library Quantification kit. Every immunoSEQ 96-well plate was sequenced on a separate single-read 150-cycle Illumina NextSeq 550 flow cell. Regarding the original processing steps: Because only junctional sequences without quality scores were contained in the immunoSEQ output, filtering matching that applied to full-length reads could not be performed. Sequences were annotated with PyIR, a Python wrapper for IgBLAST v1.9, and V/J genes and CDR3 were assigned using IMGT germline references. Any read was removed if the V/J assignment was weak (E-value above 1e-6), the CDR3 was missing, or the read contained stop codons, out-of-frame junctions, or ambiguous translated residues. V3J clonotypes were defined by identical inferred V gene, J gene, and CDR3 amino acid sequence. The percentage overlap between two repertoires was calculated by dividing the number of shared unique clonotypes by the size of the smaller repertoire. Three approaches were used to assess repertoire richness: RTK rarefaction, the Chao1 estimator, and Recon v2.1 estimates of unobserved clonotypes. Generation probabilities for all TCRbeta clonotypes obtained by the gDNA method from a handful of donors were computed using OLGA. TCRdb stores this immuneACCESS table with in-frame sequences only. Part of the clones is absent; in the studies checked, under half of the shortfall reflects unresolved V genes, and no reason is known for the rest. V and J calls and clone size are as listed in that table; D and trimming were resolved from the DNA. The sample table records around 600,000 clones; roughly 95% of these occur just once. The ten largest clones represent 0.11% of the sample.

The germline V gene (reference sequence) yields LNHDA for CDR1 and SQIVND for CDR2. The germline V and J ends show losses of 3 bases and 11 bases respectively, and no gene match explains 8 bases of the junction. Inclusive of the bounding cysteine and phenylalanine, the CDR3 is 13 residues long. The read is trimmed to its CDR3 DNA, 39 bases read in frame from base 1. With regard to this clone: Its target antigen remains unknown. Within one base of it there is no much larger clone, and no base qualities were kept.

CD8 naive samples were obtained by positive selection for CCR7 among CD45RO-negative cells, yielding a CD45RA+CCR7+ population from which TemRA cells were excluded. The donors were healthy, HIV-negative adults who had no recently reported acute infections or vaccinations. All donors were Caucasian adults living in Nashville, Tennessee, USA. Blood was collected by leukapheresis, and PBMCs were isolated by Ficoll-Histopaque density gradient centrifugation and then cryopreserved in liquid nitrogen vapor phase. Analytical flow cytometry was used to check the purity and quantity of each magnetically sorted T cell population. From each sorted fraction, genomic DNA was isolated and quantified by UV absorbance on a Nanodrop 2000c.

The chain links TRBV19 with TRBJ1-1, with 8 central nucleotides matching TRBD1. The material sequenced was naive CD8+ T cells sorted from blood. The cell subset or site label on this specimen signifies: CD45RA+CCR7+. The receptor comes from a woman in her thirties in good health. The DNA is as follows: TGTGCCAGTAGTATGGGGACAGGTGTTATTGCTTTCTTT. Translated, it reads CASSMGTGVIAFF. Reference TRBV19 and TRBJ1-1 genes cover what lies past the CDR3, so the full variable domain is DGGITQSPKYLFRKEGQNVTLSCEQNLNHDAMYWYRQDPGQGLRLIYYSQIVNDFQKGDIAEGYSVSREKKESFPLTVTSAQKNPTAFYLCASSMGTGVIAFFGQGTRLTVV.